Below, 20 T cell receptor beta chains from the same sample are listed, as sequenced in a study of blood T cells in healthy people across ages. The authors ran a second PCR of 7 to 11 cycles using a sample-barcoded 5' primer and a J-beta primer mix. TCRdb called the 5' RACE reads again in MiXCR, with one record for every CDR3 protein. This table has fewer than 1,000,000 distinct CDR3 sequences, under 45% appearing once. The sample taken for sequencing was blood. The receptors originated from a man aged 60 to 75 in good health.

This clonotype occurred a few times. The V and J genes are TRBV20-1 and TRBJ2-3, with D possibly TRBD1 on 6 matching bases. Trimming left V 0 bases short and J 4 bases short, with 14 bases between. CDR1 and CDR2 (germline): DFQATT, SNEGSKA (reference sequence). The CDR3 extends over 15 amino acids. DNA of the CDR3: TGCAGTGCTAGAGATTGGGGGCAGGGCGCAGATACGCAGTATTTT. This codes for CSARDWGQGADTQYF.

Here the CDR3 DNA reads TGCGCCAGCAGCGAAGGACAGGGTGGATGGGCTAACTATGGCTACACCTTC. Protein: CASSEGQGGWANYGYTF. V gene TRBV4-1 combines with J gene TRBJ1-2, with 8 positions matching TRBD1. V lost 5 bases and J lost 0; bases outside the gene matches: 11. CDR3 size: 17 residues. Germline CDR1 and CDR2: MGHRA and YSYEKL.

This chain uses TRBV7-2 with TRBJ2-3, with D perhaps matching TRBD1 (5 bases). The germline gives CDR1 SGHTA, CDR2 FQGNSA. V was clipped by 5 bases and J by 2 bases, with 8 bases between them. The CDR3 is made up of 13 amino acids. The CDR3 reads CASSTDNTDTQYF. In nucleotides, the CDR3 is TGTGCCAGCAGCACGGACAACACAGATACGCAGTATTTT.

This sequence joins TRBV23-1 and TRBJ2-7, with D perhaps matching TRBD2 (6 bases). TRBV23-1 has ORF status, its function being uncertain. V was shortened by 0 bases and J by 2 bases, with 11 bases between the two germline ends. This CDR3 region has 15 residues. CDR3 in DNA: TGCGCCAGCAGTCAATCTGGGGGGAGGACCTACGAGCAGTACTTC. Its protein product is CASSQSGGRTYEQYF.

The chain employs TRBV15 and TRBJ1-6; no clear D. Germline CDR1 and CDR2: LNHNV and YYDKDF (reference sequence). Trimming removed 0 bases from V and 5 bases from J, with 5 bases in between. The CDR3 extends over 14 amino acids. CDR3 sequence reads: CATSRERNNSPLHF. DNA for the CDR3: TGTGCCACCAGCAGAGAACGGAATAATTCACCCCTCCACTTT.

The chain has TRBV6-6 and TRBJ1-2; D is uncertain. The CDR3 runs 13 residues. Germline V gene lookup returns CDR1 MNHNY and CDR2 SVGAGI (reference sequence). The ends were cut back, 2 bases at V and 7 bases at J, with 11 bases in the middle. DNA of the CDR3: TGTGCCAGCAGTTACGAGGCGAGATCTGGCTACACCTTC. Residues: CASSYEARSGYTF.

The J gene is TRBJ1-1, the V gene TRBV20-1; D gene ambiguous. V was pared by 0 bases and J by 1 base, with 6 bases between. The CDR3 is made up of 13 amino acids. Germline-derived CDR1 and CDR2 are DFQATT and SNEGSKA (reference sequence). The CDR3 loop is CSARDEGNTEAFF. In DNA form, the CDR3 reads TGCAGTGCTAGAGATGAGGGGAACACTGAAGCTTTCTTT.

The chain joins TRBV20-1 to TRBJ2-2; D gene uncertain. This CDR3 is built from 15 residues. V was cut by 0 bases and J by 7 bases, with 15 bases left in between. Germline CDR1 reads DFQATT; CDR2 reads SNEGSKA (reference sequence). CDR3 sequence reads: CSARDKTLGGGELFF. CDR3 sequence (DNA): TGCAGTGCTAGAGATAAGACACTCGGTGGCGGGGAGCTGTTTTTT.

This chain joins TRBV24-1 and TRBJ2-5; 13 bases match TRBD2. This CDR3 has 17 residues. Per the germline V gene, CDR1 is KGHDR and CDR2 is SFDVKD. V lost 2 bases, J lost 0 bases, and 2 bases stayed unmatched. CDR3 DNA sequence: TGTGCCACCAGTGATTCGGGACTAGCGGGGAACCAAGAGACCCAGTACTTC. Protein product: CATSDSGLAGNQETQYF.

This rearrangement joins TRBV4-3 to TRBJ2-1, with D perhaps assigned TRBD1 or TRBD2 (5 bases each). From germline, CDR1 is LGHNA and CDR2 YSLEER. V was shortened by 4 bases and J by 3 bases, with 16 bases between the two germline ends. The CDR3 loop spans 16 amino acids. CDR3 sequence: CASSPSGLPNYNEQFF. In nucleotides, the CDR3 is TGCGCCAGCAGCCCCTCGGGGCTACCTAACTACAATGAGCAGTTCTTC.

This clonotype was counted at least ten times. This sequence joins TRBV4-3 and TRBJ2-7; TRBD1 matches 8 bases. The junction had 13 bases not matched to a gene; V was cut back by 2 bases and J by 4 bases. The germline V gene has CDR1 LGHNA and CDR2 YSLEER. This CDR3 has 17 amino acids. CDR3 residues: CASSQHLRTGRLYEQYF. Here the CDR3 DNA reads TGCGCCAGCAGCCAACATTTGAGGACAGGGAGACTTTACGAGCAGTACTTC.

This clonotype showed up just once. The chain is built from TRBV3-1 and TRBJ2-2, with 9 bases that match TRBD2. With 5 bases clipped from V and 2 bases from J, the junction kept 6 bases outside the gene matches. Germline assignment: CDR1 LGHDT and CDR2 YNNKEL (reference sequence). The CDR3 sequence is 16 residues long. The CDR3 reads CASSYQGLANTGELFF. CDR3 coding DNA: TGTGCCAGCAGCTACCAGGGACTAGCCAACACCGGGGAGCTGTTTTTT.

The chain uses TRBV7-9 and TRBJ2-3; TRBD2 matches 13 bases. CDR3 length: 15 amino acids. Trimming took 6 bases from V and 7 from J; bases not matched to a gene: 7. Germline values: CDR1 SEHNR, CDR2 FQNEAQ (reference sequence). This chain's CDR3 is CASSLTSGGLNTQYF. The CDR3 DNA sequence: TGTGCCAGCAGTTTGACTAGCGGGGGGTTAAATACGCAGTATTTT.

This clonotype was recorded a few times. The chain is built from TRBV6-1 and TRBJ1-2; no clear D. Germline assignment: CDR1 MNHNS and CDR2 SASEGT. CDR3 length: 14 residues. V lost 0 bases, J lost 4 bases, and 9 bases lay in between. CDR3 sequence reads: CASSEAHGGYGYTF. As DNA, the CDR3 is TGTGCCAGCAGTGAAGCGCACGGAGGCTATGGCTACACCTTC.

The V call is TRBV5-1, the J call TRBJ1-1; 10 positions agree with TRBD1. The germline CDR1 and CDR2 sequences are SGHRS and YFSETQ. The CDR3 sequence is 15 residues long. V lost 2 bases and J lost 6; bases outside the gene matches: 7. CDR3 bases: TGCGCCAGCAGCTTACTGGACAGGGGGACGGCTGAAGCTTTCTTT. As protein: CASSLLDRGTAEAFF.

The chain uses TRBV9 and TRBJ2-1; 8 bases agree with TRBD2. Germline trimming cut 2 bases from V and 9 bases from J; bases unmatched to any gene: 7. From germline, CDR1 is SGDLS and CDR2 YYNGEE. This CDR3 region has 14 residues. The CDR3 DNA reads TGTGCCAGCAGCGTCGACGGGGGGGAGATTGAGCAGTTCTTC. Encoded protein: CASSVDGGEIEQFF.

This clonotype was seen a handful of times. V gene TRBV20-1 combines with J gene TRBJ2-7; 7 bases align to TRBD1. This CDR3 contains 13 residues. The J segment lost 2 bases and the V segment lost 6 bases, leaving 7 bases of the junction unmatched. The germline V gene encodes CDR1 DFQATT and CDR2 SNEGSKA (reference sequence). The CDR3 spells CSANDRETYEQYF. The CDR3 DNA sequence: TGCAGTGCCAACGACAGGGAGACCTACGAGCAGTACTTC.

This clonotype was found a few times. The chain carries TRBV7-2 and TRBJ2-7, with a weak D call TRBD1 (7 bases). V dropped 2 bases and J dropped 7 bases, with 12 bases sitting between them. There are 13 residues in the CDR3. Germline V gene lookup returns CDR1 SGHTA and CDR2 FQGNSA. CDR3 loop: CASSLTGAGEQYF. The DNA for the CDR3 is TGTGCCAGCAGCTTAACAGGGGCGGGGGAGCAGTACTTC.

This rearrangement joins TRBV30 to TRBJ2-3, with 9 bases identical to TRBD1. Germline trimming cut 4 bases from V and 3 bases from J; bases unmatched to any gene: 11. Per germline, CDR1 GTSNPN and CDR2 SVGIG (reference sequence). CDR3 size: 16 residues. The CDR3 sequence: CAWTHLRTGVTDTQYF. The CDR3 DNA sequence: TGTGCCTGGACTCATCTTCGGACAGGGGTAACAGATACGCAGTATTTT.

The chain employs TRBV20-1 and TRBJ2-5; 8 positions agree with TRBD1. V dropped 0 bases and J dropped 4; count of bases not matched to a gene: 7. This CDR3 has 15 residues. Germline CDR1 is DFQATT and CDR2 is SNEGSKA (reference sequence). In DNA form, the CDR3 reads TGCAGTGCTAGAGATTGGGCAGGGGGCAGAGAGACCCAGTACTTC. Translation gives CSARDWAGGRETQYF.